This T cell receptor beta chain stems from a study of tissue T cells after allogeneic stem cell transplantation. This CDR3 spans 14 amino acids. Germline V CDR1 and CDR2: SGHSA, FRNQAP. The trim removed 3 bases at V and 6 bases at J, leaving 1 base unmatched. Described time point: mouse harvest day 7 after allogeneic transplant. Each mouse received 10^7 T-cell-depleted marrow cells plus 10^6 splenic CD5+ T cells by tail vein. Using immunoSEQ multiplex PCR, the repertoire was profiled, and TCRdb retains in-frame clones only, with some absent. The table has roughly 9,500 clones, around 45% seen once. This clone occurred a few times. The listed genes are named as in mouse. The read halts 1 residue ahead of the CDR3 end, with the missing end drawn from the germline J gene.

The sequence came from a female BALB/c mouse given C57BL/6 T cells with graft-versus-host disease after an allogeneic hematopoietic cell transplant. The genes are TRBV16 and TRBJ2-2, with 10 bases matching TRBD1. The sequenced sample was gut tissue. Incomplete CDR3 DNA: TGTGCAAGCAGCTTCGACAGGGGGCCCGGGCAGCTCTAC. Protein: CASSFDRGPGQLY. The entire CDR3 sequence reads CASSFDRGPGQLYF.